The 7 T cell receptor beta chains below come from one sample, sequenced in a study of T cells in Graves' hyperthyroidism and ophthalmopathy. Amplified TCR beta CDR3 regions came from RNA transcripts. The HTBI primer set drove a first-round RT-PCR of the TCR CDR3. A single record per CDR3 protein comes from TCRdb applying MiXCR to the multiplex PCR reads. The sample contains about 590,000 distinct CDR3 sequences, 14% of which appear only once. The sample comprised blood. The origin of the receptors is a woman in her late teens or twenties with Graves' ophthalmopathy.

This clonotype has at least ten counts. The chain recombines TRBV27 with TRBJ2-7; 9 bases map to TRBD1. Trimming took 5 bases from V and 5 from J; bases not matched to a gene: 10. The CDR3 has 15 residues. Germline-derived CDR1 and CDR2 are MNHEY and SMNVEV (reference sequence). The CDR3 DNA reads as TGTGCCAGCAGTACTATCCCGGGACAGGGAAACGAGCAGTACTTC. This gives the protein CASSTIPGQGNEQYF.

This sequence joins TRBV4-1 and TRBJ2-7; D possibly corresponds to TRBD2 (6 bases). Deletions cut 0 bases from V and 1 base from J, with 16 bases between. Germline CDR1 and CDR2: MGHRA and YSYEKL. This CDR3 comprises 17 residues. In DNA, the CDR3 is TGCGCCAGCAGCCAAGAGGGAGGTGCGGGAAAGTCCTACGAGCAGTACTTC. Translating gives CASSQEGGAGKSYEQYF.

At least ten counts were recorded for this clonotype. This chain joins TRBV18 and TRBJ2-1; TRBD2 matches 8 bases. CDR3 length: 16 residues. Trimming removed 0 bases from V and 5 bases from J; junction bases left unmatched: 6. Germline V CDR1 and CDR2: KGHSH, LQKENI. As DNA, the CDR3 is TGTGCCAGCTCACCACCTAGCGGGGCTAAACACAATGAGCAGTTCTTC. Translated, it gives CASSPPSGAKHNEQFF.

This clonotype has at least ten counts. The chain carries TRBV30 and TRBJ1-2, with D possibly TRBD1 on 6 matching bases. The V end lost 2 bases, the J end lost 4 bases, and 14 bases lay between the germline ends. This CDR3 has 14 amino acids. Per the germline V gene, CDR1 is GTSNPN and CDR2 is SVGIG (reference sequence). The CDR3 loop is CAWSPPGRGYGYTF. The CDR3 DNA is TGTGCCTGGAGTCCCCCCGGCAGGGGCTATGGCTACACCTTC.

This clonotype has a count of ten or more. The chain uses TRBV24-1 and TRBJ2-3; no firm D call. Germline V CDR1 and CDR2: KGHDR, SFDVKD. Trimming stripped 5 bases from V and 1 base from J, with 9 bases between. The CDR3 runs to 14 residues. CDR3 nucleotides: TGTGCCACCAGTGGTAACAGCGGCACAGATACGCAGTATTTT. It translates to CATSGNSGTDTQYF.

This clonotype was counted at least ten times. The rearrangement uses TRBV3-1 and TRBJ2-5; 10 bases are shared with TRBD2. The CDR3 sequence is 15 residues long. Trimming took 4 bases from V and 4 from J; bases not matched to a gene: 6. Germline CDR1 reads LGHDT; CDR2 reads YNNKEL (reference sequence). The CDR3 nucleotides are TGTGCCAGCAGCCTCCAGCGGGAGGGTCGAGAGACCCAGTACTTC. This codes for CASSLQREGRETQYF.

This clonotype was counted many times. The gene calls are TRBV24-1 and TRBJ2-1; 7 positions agree with TRBD2. The ends lost 1 base at V and 4 bases at J; junction bases unmatched: 9. Germline V gene sequence: CDR1 KGHDR, CDR2 SFDVKD. This CDR3 spans 17 amino acids. The CDR3 DNA reads TGTGCCACCAGTGATTTAGTTGATGGCGGGAGATACAATGAGCAGTTCTTC. Translated: CATSDLVDGGRYNEQFF.